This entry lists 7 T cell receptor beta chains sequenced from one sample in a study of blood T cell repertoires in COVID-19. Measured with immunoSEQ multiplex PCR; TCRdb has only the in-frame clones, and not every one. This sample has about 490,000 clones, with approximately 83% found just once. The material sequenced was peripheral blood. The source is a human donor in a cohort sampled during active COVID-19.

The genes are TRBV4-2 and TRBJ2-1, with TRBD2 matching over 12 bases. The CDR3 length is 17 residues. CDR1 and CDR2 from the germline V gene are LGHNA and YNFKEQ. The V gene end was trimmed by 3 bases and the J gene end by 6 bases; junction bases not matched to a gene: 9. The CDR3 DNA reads TGTGCCAGCAGCCATGAAGGCCTGGGACTAGCGGGCAATGAGCAGTTCTTC. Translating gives CASSHEGLGLAGNEQFF.

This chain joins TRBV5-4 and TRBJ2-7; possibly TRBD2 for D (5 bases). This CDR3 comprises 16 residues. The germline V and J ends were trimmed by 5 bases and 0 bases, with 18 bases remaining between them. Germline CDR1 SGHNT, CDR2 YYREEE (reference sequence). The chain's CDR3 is CASSLGSSGASYEQYF. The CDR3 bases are TGTGCCAGCAGTTTAGGGTCGAGCGGCGCCTCCTACGAGCAGTACTTC.

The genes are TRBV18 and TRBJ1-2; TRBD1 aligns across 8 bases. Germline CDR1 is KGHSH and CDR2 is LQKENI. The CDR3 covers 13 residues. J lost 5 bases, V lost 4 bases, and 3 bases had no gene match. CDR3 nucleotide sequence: TGTGCCAGCTCACTGGACAGGGAGTATGGCTACACCTTC. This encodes CASSLDREYGYTF.

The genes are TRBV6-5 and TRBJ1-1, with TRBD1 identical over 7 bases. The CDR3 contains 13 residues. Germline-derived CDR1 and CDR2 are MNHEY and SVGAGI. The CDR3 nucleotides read TGTGCGGGGAGGACAGGTGTGAACACTGAAGCTTTCTTT. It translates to CAGRTGVNTEAFF.

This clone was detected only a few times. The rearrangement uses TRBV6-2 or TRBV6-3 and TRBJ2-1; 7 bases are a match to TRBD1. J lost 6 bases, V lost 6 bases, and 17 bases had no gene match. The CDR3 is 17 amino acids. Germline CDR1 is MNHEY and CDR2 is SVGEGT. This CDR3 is CASSPRRQGSRFNEQFF. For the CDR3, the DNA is TGTGCCAGCAGCCCGCGACGACAGGGCTCGCGATTCAATGAGCAGTTCTTC.

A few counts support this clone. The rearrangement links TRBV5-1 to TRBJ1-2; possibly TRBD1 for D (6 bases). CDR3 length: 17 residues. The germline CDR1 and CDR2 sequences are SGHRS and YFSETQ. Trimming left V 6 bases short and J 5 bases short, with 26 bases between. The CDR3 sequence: CASTTSSPGGPRYGYTF. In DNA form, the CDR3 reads TGCGCCAGCACCACTTCAAGCCCGGGGGGGCCGAGGTATGGCTACACCTTC.

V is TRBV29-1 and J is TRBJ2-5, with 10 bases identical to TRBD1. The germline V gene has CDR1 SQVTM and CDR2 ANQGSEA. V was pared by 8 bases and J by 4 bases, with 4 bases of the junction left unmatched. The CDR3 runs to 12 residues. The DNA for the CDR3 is TGCAGCAGTAGGGACAGGGGAGAGACCCAGTACTTC. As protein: CSSRDRGETQYF.